This T cell receptor beta chain is drawn from a study of shared clonotypes between healthy human individuals. Study-wide points: Limitation of the genetic and exposure-history diversity represented came from the few donors. Non-shared clonotypes had lower generation probabilities than those shared by all four donors.

Produced via immunoSEQ multiplex PCR; TCRdb's table is partial and in-frame only. This sample carries about 1.5 million clones, roughly 96% of them seen once, and the ten largest clones take approximately 1.2%. Notes on this clone: Its antigen remains unidentified.

This CDR3 is built from 17 residues. The germline V gene encodes CDR1 SGHAT and CDR2 FQNNGV. Trimming removed 7 bases from V and 2 bases from J, with 24 bases in between. The TCR comes from a man aged 25-45 years in good health. V is TRBV11-2 and J is TRBJ2-7; a possible D gene is TRBD2 (6 bases). Source material: naive CD4+ T cells sorted from blood. Stated subset: CD45RA+ positively selected. The CDR3 reads CASISGTVSLAAYEQYF. CDR3 bases: TGTGCCAGCATCTCCGGGACGGTCTCCTTAGCGGCCTACGAGCAGTACTTC.